Listed here are 27 T cell receptor beta chains from one sample, sequenced in a study of post-analysis software for immune sequencing data (dated by TCRdb to between 2015 and 2017). Study-wide conclusions, independent of this receptor: Roughly 5 TRBV segments, including TRBV5-6, TRBV5-1 and TRBV20-1, were significantly more frequent in patients than controls.

Their antigens are not known. To prepare the library, PCR was applied. Sequencing used an Illumina HiSeq 2500. Unique molecular identifiers were incorporated into TCR beta cDNA libraries to reduce PCR and sequencing biases. Through fastp at Q25 and MiXCR, TCRdb rebuilt clones from the public reads, retaining in-frame beta chains. Rows are combined by CDR3 protein, so each entry shows the most common genes and DNA. A total of about 820,000 distinct CDR3 sequences appear in this sample, about 57% of them only once. About 4.5% of the sample lies in the top ten. Material: blood. The receptors were gathered from a girl aged 5-17 years with multiple sclerosis.

V and J are TRBV6-6 and TRBJ1-2; TRBD1 matches at 7 bases. After removal of 5 bases from V and 3 bases from J, the junction contained 6 bases not matched to a gene. Germline assignment: CDR1 MNHNY and CDR2 SVGAGI (reference sequence). This CDR3 comprises 14 residues. The CDR3 spells CASSPLTGDYGYTF. The DNA of the CDR3 is TGTGCCAGCAGTCCCCTTACAGGGGACTATGGCTACACCTTC.

This clonotype was seen a few times. The CDR3, as DNA: TGTGCCAGCAGCTCGGGACTAGCGGACCAAGAGACCCAGTACTTC. Translating it yields CASSSGLADQETQYF. The rearrangement joins TRBV7-9 to TRBJ2-5; TRBD2 aligns across 11 bases. The CDR3 consists of 15 residues. V lost 4 bases, J lost 0 bases, and 1 base stayed unmatched. Germline-derived CDR1 and CDR2 are SEHNR and FQNEAQ (reference sequence).

The rearrangement links TRBV20-1 to TRBJ2-7; TRBD1 matches at 8 bases. J lost 3 bases, V lost 6 bases, and 13 bases had no gene match. Germline CDR1 DFQATT, CDR2 SNEGSKA (reference sequence). This CDR3 spans 15 amino acids. CDR3 in DNA: TGCAGTGCACGCTCAAGGGACAGGTTTTACTACGAGCAGTACTTC. Amino acid sequence: CSARSRDRFYYEQYF.

The J gene is TRBJ2-2, the V gene TRBV12-3 or TRBV12-4; 8 bases are a match to TRBD1. Losses at the gene ends were 3 bases for V and 5 bases for J; bases not matched to a gene: 11. The CDR3 consists of 17 residues. The CDR3 sequence: CASSLGGQGFYTGELFF. DNA for the CDR3: TGTGCCAGCAGTTTGGGTGGACAGGGATTTTATACCGGGGAGCTGTTTTTT.

The rearrangement joins TRBV5-1 to TRBJ1-2; no reliable D call. The CDR3 covers 13 residues. The V and J ends lost 0 bases and 2 bases respectively, with 5 bases between them. Germline assignment: CDR1 SGHRS and CDR2 YFSETQ. The CDR3 is CASSLGKNYGYTF. The CDR3 DNA reads TGCGCCAGCAGCTTGGGCAAGAACTATGGCTACACCTTC.

The genes are TRBV7-9 and TRBJ1-2; TRBD1 is a possible D gene (5 bases). This CDR3 is built from 13 residues. From germline, CDR1 is SEHNR and CDR2 FQNEAQ (reference sequence). V dropped 5 bases and J dropped 6 bases, with 13 bases sitting between them. The CDR3 DNA reads as TGTGCCAGCAGCAAGGCGGTAGGGGATGGCTACACCTTC. This codes for CASSKAVGDGYTF.

This clonotype was observed a few times. This rearrangement joins TRBV6-1 to TRBJ2-3; tentative D call: TRBD2 (5 bases). Germline-derived CDR1 and CDR2 are MNHNS and SASEGT. V shed 6 bases and J shed 5 bases, with 15 bases lying between them. This CDR3 is built from 14 residues. For the CDR3, the DNA is TGTGCCAGCAGACTGGAAGTAGCGCGAGATACGCAGTATTTT. Translation: CASRLEVARDTQYF.

This clonotype was detected many times. J is TRBJ2-1 and V is TRBV7-9; 7 bases match TRBD2. Germline-derived CDR1 and CDR2 are SEHNR and FQNEAQ (reference sequence). This CDR3 spans 16 amino acids. V lost 1 base and J lost 0; bases outside the gene matches: 3. The CDR3 coding sequence is TGTGCCAGCAGCTTAGTTGGCGGGAGCTCCTACAATGAGCAGTTCTTC. As protein: CASSLVGGSSYNEQFF.

The J gene is TRBJ2-3, the V gene TRBV27; D might be TRBD1 or TRBD2, each matching 6 bases. V lost 5 bases and J 5 bases, leaving 23 bases between the germline ends. The length of the CDR3 is 17 residues. The germline CDR1 and CDR2 sequences are MNHEY and SMNVEV (reference sequence). CDR3 loop: CASSLLTLTGARDTQYF. DNA for the CDR3: TGTGCCAGCAGTCTCCTCACTCTGACGGGGGCGCGAGATACGCAGTATTTT.

A few counts support this clonotype. This chain connects TRBV5-5 to TRBJ1-2; TRBD1 is a possible D gene (6 bases). The CDR3 has 13 amino acids. With 4 bases removed from V and 4 bases from J, the gap between germline ends came to 11 bases. Germline CDR1 is SGHKS and CDR2 is YYEKEE (reference sequence). The chain's CDR3 is CASSRRGAYGYTF. The CDR3 bases are TGTGCCAGCAGCCGCCGGGGGGCCTATGGCTACACCTTC.

This chain joins TRBV7-9 and TRBJ2-1, with TRBD2 as a possible D gene (5 bases). V was pared by 8 bases and J by 3 bases, with 26 bases between. The CDR3 is 18 residues long. CDR1 is SEHNR, CDR2 FQNEAQ, per germline (reference sequence). The CDR3 loop reads CASPPSSDSVYFYNEQFF. The CDR3 bases are TGTGCCAGCCCCCCAAGCTCGGACTCCGTCTACTTCTACAATGAGCAGTTCTTC.

This chain links TRBV12-5 with TRBJ1-2, with unresolved D. With 3 bases removed from V and 4 bases from J, the gap between germline ends came to 12 bases. The CDR3 sequence is 14 residues long. From germline, CDR1 is LGHNT and CDR2 FRNRAP. The CDR3 loop reads CASGFDREGYGYTF. As DNA, the CDR3 is TGTGCTAGTGGTTTTGACCGGGAAGGCTATGGCTACACCTTC.

The V gene is TRBV6-1, the J gene TRBJ2-2, with 10 bases aligning to TRBD2. The V and J ends lost 6 bases and 2 bases, in that order; junction bases with no gene match: 9. The CDR3 totals 17 residues. Looked up from germline, CDR1 is MNHNS and CDR2 is SASEGT. Here the CDR3 DNA reads TGTGCCAGCAGGGTTCCTAGCGGGGGCCGAAACACCGGGGAGCTGTTTTTT. It is translated as CASRVPSGGRNTGELFF.

V usage is TRBV12-3 or TRBV12-4 and J usage is TRBJ1-1; weak D call: TRBD1 (5 bases). The CDR3 is 14 amino acids. Deletions cut 8 bases from V and 5 bases from J, with 18 bases between. The CDR3 loop reads CASARGSRETEAFF. DNA of the CDR3: TGTGCCAGCGCGAGGGGCAGTAGGGAAACTGAAGCTTTCTTT.

The chain couples TRBV7-2 to TRBJ2-5; TRBD2 aligns across 9 bases. This CDR3 region has 16 residues. Trimming removed 0 bases from V and 2 bases from J; junction bases left unmatched: 4. Germline V gene data show CDR1 as SGHTA and CDR2 as FQGNSA. The CDR3 loop is CASSLAPLAGQETQYF. Here the CDR3 DNA reads TGTGCCAGCAGCTTAGCCCCCCTAGCGGGACAAGAGACCCAGTACTTC.

V and J are TRBV5-1 and TRBJ2-2; TRBD2 matches 10 bases. Germline CDR1 SGHRS, CDR2 YFSETQ. The CDR3 has 16 amino acids. V dropped 0 bases and J dropped 5; count of bases not matched to a gene: 4. The CDR3 DNA follows: TGCGCCAGCAGCTTGGCCGGACTAGCGGTAACCGGGGAGCTGTTTTTT. Residues: CASSLAGLAVTGELFF. Full variable domain (outside the CDR3, taken from reference TRBV5-1 and TRBJ2-2): KAGVTQTPRYLIKTRGQQVTLSCSPISGHRSVSWYQQTPGQGLQFLFEYFSETQRNKGNFPGRFSGRQFSNSRSEMNVSTLELGDSALYLCASSLAGLAVTGELFFGEGSRLTVL.

The rearrangement links TRBV5-1 to TRBJ2-3; D remains ambiguous. This CDR3 comprises 15 residues. Germline CDR1 and CDR2: SGHRS and YFSETQ. The V end was cut by 0 bases, the J end by 1 base, with 9 bases between. In nucleotides, the CDR3 is TGCGCCAGCAGCTTGGTTGAGGTCCGCACAGATACGCAGTATTTT. Residues: CASSLVEVRTDTQYF.

The chain uses TRBV7-2 and TRBJ2-7; D uncertain. The CDR3 covers 16 residues. Germline-derived CDR1 and CDR2 are SGHTA and FQGNSA. Trimming cost V 2 bases and J 0 bases, with 14 bases left between them. Written as DNA, the CDR3 is TGTGCCAGCAGCTTACAAGCAGGCAGCCTCTCCTACGAGCAGTACTTC. Residues: CASSLQAGSLSYEQYF.

The V and J genes are TRBV7-8 and TRBJ2-7; possibly TRBD1 for D (5 bases). V was trimmed by 1 base and J by 2 bases, leaving 18 bases between them. CDR3 length equals 17 residues. Germline loops: CDR1 SGHVS, CDR2 FQNEAQ. In nucleotides, the CDR3 is TGTGCCAGCAGCTTAGAAGATTGGGGCGGAGTCGCCTACGAGCAGTACTTC. It yields the protein CASSLEDWGGVAYEQYF.

The V gene is TRBV20-1, the J gene TRBJ2-1; D gene unclear. From germline, CDR1 is DFQATT and CDR2 SNEGSKA (reference sequence). The ends were cut back, 1 base at V and 9 bases at J, with 10 bases in the middle. CDR3 length: 12 amino acids. The CDR3 loop reads CSARVGSGEQFF. The CDR3 nucleotides read TGCAGTGCTAGAGTTGGGTCCGGTGAGCAGTTCTTC.

This clonotype was counted only a few times. This chain connects TRBV29-1 to TRBJ2-1; no clear D gene. Germline-derived CDR1 and CDR2 are SQVTM and ANQGSEA. The CDR3 length is 16 residues. V was cut by 2 bases and J by 0 bases, with 14 bases left in between. This chain's CDR3 is CSVESIRASSYNEQFF. In nucleotides, the CDR3 is TGCAGCGTTGAATCCATCCGGGCAAGCTCCTACAATGAGCAGTTCTTC.

The chain carries TRBV20-1 and TRBJ2-1; D unclear. Trimming took 4 bases from V and 5 from J, leaving 9 bases between them. The CDR3 extends over 12 amino acids. Germline lookup yields CDR1 DFQATT and CDR2 SNEGSKA (reference sequence). The CDR3 loop reads CSANSYHNEQFF. CDR3 DNA: TGCAGTGCTAACAGCTACCACAATGAGCAGTTCTTC.

The chain carries TRBV29-1 and TRBJ1-1; no clear D. In germline, CDR1 is SQVTM, CDR2 ANQGSEA. The CDR3 has 14 residues. V was trimmed by 1 base and J by 4 bases, leaving 13 bases between them. CDR3 nucleotides: TGCAGCGTTGAAGGGGTACTCTCTAGCACTGAAGCTTTCTTT. The encoded protein is CSVEGVLSSTEAFF. Variable domain in full (rest from reference TRBV29-1 and TRBJ1-1): SAVISQKPSRDICQRGTSLTIQCQVDSQVTMMFWYRQQPGQSLTLIATANQGSEATYESGFVIDKFPISRPNLTFSTLTVSNMSPEDSSIYLCSVEGVLSSTEAFFGQGTRLTVV.

The CDR3 DNA sequence: TGTGCCAGCAGTCTGACAGACTACACTAATGAAAAACTGTTTTTT. Encoded protein: CASSLTDYTNEKLFF. The V gene is TRBV28, the J gene TRBJ1-4; a possible D gene is TRBD1 (5 bases). The CDR3 loop spans 15 amino acids. Germline V gives CDR1 MDHEN, CDR2 SYDVKM. V was shortened by 5 bases and J by 2 bases, with 12 bases between the two germline ends. Full variable domain (outside the CDR3, taken from reference TRBV28 and TRBJ1-4): DVKVTQSSRYLVKRTGEKVFLECVQDMDHENMFWYRQDPGLGLRLIYFSYDVKMKEKGDIPEGYSVSREKKERFSLILESASTNQTSMYLCASSLTDYTNEKLFFGSGTQLSVL.

In this sample, this clonotype turned up once. The gene calls are TRBV7-9 and TRBJ2-3; D is perhaps TRBD1 or TRBD2 (6 bases each). The CDR3 is 16 residues long. Germline assignment: CDR1 SEHNR and CDR2 FQNEAQ (reference sequence). V was clipped by 7 bases and J by 2 bases, with 19 bases between them. In DNA, the CDR3 is TGTGCCAGCATTGGGGGGCGCCTAATCCTCACAGATACGCAGTATTTT. Translation gives CASIGGRLILTDTQYF.

V is TRBV9 and J is TRBJ1-4, with a possible D match to TRBD1 (5 bases). Trimming pared 3 bases from V and 5 bases from J, leaving 20 bases between. The germline V gene has CDR1 SGDLS and CDR2 YYNGEE. The length of the CDR3 is 17 residues. The DNA of the CDR3 is TGTGCCAGCAGCGGCTCACTGGGGCAGGGCCCCAATGAAAAACTGTTTTTT. This sequence encodes CASSGSLGQGPNEKLFF.

There are a few counts of this clonotype. This chain uses TRBV29-1 with TRBJ1-2; D unresolved. Per germline, CDR1 SQVTM and CDR2 ANQGSEA. Trimming left V 0 bases short and J 1 base short, with 6 bases between. This CDR3 region has 13 residues. This chain's CDR3 is CSVEDQDNYGYTF. The DNA for the CDR3 is TGCAGCGTTGAAGATCAGGATAACTATGGCTACACCTTC.